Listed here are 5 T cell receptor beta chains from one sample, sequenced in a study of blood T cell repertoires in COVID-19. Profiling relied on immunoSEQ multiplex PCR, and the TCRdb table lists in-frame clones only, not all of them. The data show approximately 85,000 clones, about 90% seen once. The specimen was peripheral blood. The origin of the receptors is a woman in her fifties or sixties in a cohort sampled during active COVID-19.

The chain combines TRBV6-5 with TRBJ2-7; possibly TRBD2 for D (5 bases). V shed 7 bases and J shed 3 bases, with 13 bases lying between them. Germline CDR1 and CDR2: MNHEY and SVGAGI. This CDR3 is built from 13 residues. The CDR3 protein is CASKEEFGYEQYF. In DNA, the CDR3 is TGTGCCAGCAAGGAGGAATTTGGCTACGAGCAGTACTTC.

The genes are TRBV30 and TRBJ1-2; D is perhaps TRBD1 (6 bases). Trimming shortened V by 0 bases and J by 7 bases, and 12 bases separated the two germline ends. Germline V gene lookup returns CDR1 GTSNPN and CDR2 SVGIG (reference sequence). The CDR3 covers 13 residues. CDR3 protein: CAWSVNGGTGYTF. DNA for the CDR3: TGTGCCTGGAGTGTAAATGGGGGCACTGGCTACACCTTC.

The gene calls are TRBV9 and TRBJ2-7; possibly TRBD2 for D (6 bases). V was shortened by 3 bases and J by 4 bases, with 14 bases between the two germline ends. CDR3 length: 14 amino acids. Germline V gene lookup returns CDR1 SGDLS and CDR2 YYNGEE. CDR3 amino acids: CASSAGLNGYEQYF. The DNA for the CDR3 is TGTGCCAGCAGCGCGGGACTTAACGGGTACGAGCAGTACTTC.

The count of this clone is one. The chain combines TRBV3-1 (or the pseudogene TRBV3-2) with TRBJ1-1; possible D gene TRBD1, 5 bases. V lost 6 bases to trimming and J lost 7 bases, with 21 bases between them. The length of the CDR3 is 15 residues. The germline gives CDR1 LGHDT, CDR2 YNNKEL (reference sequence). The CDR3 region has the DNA TGTGCCAGCAGTCAAAACGGGGGGGAGGATTATGAAGCTTTCTTT. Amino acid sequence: CASSQNGGEDYEAFF.

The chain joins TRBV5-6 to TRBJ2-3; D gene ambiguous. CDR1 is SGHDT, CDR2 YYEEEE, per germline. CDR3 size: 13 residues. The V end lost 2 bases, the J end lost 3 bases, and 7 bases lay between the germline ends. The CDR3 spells CASSLRRTDTQYF. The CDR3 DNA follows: TGTGCCAGCAGCTTACGCAGGACAGATACGCAGTATTTT.